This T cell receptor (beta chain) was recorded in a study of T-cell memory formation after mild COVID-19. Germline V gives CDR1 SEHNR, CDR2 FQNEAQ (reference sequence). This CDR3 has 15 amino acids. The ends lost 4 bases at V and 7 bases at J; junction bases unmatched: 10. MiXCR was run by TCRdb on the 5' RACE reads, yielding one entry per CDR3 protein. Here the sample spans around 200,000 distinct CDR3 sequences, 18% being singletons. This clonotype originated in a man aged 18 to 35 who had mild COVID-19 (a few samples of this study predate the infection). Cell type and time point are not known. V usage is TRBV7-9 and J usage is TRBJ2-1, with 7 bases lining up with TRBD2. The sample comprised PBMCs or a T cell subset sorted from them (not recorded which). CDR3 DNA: TGTGCCAGCAGCTCCCGGGGGGACCCGAGGAATGAGCAGTTCTTC. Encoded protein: CASSSRGDPRNEQFF. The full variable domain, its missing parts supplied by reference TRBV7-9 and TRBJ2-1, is DTGVSQNPRHKITKRGQNVTFRCDPISEHNRLYWYRQTLGQGPEFLTYFQNEAQLEKSRLLSDRFSAERPKGSFSTLEIQRTEQGDSAMYLCASSSRGDPRNEQFFGPGTRLTVL.